The clone carrying this T cell receptor beta chain was found a few times. As yet, its antigen is unknown. This CDR3 is built from 16 residues. The data were obtained in a study of beta chain features in type 1 diabetes. Since all of the isolated RNA was reverse transcribed, expressed TCRB transcripts were what got sequenced. Generated by immunoSEQ multiplex PCR, the TCRdb table keeps only in-frame clones and is missing some. Of under 400,000 clones listed, over 9.5% are singletons. Overall study findings and caveats: Shorter TCRB CDR3s, moderately but significantly so, were found in Type 1 diabetes patients in all four CD4+ subsets.

Sequences were obtained from naive CD4+ T cells from blood. This sequence originates from a woman under 30 with type 1 diabetes. The rearrangement uses TRBV21-1 and TRBJ2-1; the table's D call, TRBD2, was not checked against the DNA. TRBV21-1 corresponds to a pseudogene. CDR3 bases: TGTGCCAGCAGCAAAACGCTAGCCCTCTCCTACAATGAGCAGTTCTTC. Amino acid sequence: CASSKTLALSYNEQFF.